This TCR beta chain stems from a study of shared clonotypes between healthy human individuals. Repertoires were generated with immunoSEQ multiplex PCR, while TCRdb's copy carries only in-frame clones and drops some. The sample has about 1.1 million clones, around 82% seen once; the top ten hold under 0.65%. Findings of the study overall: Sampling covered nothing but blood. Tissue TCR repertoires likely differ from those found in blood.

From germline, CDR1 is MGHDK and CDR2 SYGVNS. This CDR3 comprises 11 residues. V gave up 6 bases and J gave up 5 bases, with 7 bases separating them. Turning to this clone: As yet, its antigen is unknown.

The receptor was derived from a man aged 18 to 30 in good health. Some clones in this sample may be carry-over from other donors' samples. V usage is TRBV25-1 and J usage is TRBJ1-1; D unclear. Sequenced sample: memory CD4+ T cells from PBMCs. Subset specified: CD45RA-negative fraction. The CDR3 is CASSLRTEAFF. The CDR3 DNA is TGTGCCAGCAGCCTGAGGACTGAAGCTTTCTTT. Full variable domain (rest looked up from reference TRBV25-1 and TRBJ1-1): EADIYQTPRYLVIGTGKKITLECSQTMGHDKMYWYQQDPGMELHLIHYSYGVNSTEKGDLSSESTVSRIRTEHFPLTLESARPSHTSQYLCASSLRTEAFFGQGTRLTVV.